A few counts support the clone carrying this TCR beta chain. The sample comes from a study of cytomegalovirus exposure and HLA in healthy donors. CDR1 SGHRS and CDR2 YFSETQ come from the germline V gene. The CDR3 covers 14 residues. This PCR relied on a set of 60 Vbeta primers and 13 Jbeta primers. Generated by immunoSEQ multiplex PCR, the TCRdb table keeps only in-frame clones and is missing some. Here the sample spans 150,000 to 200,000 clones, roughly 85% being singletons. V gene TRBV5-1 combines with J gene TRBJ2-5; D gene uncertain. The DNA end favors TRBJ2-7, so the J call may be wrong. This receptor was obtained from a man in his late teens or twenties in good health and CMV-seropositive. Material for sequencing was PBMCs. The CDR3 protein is CASSLLAEIHEQYF. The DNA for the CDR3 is TGCGCCAGCAGCTTACTTGCCGAAATCCACGAGCAGTACTTC.